The 5 T cell receptor beta chains in this list originate from one sample, sequenced in a study of cytotoxic CD8 clonotypes in ibrutinib-treated CLL. Profiling relied on immunoSEQ multiplex PCR, and the TCRdb table lists in-frame clones only, not all of them. In the table there are some 46,000 clones, 60% to 80% of which are singletons. Sequences were derived from PBMCs, sampled after 12 months of ibrutinib treatment. Receptors were obtained from a human donor with chronic lymphocytic leukemia.

The rearrangement uses TRBV5-1 and TRBJ1-1; tentative D call: TRBD1 (5 bases). Trimming left V 1 base short and J 4 bases short, with 8 bases between. The CDR3 extends over 13 amino acids. The germline CDR1 and CDR2 sequences are SGHRS and YFSETQ. For the CDR3, the DNA is TGCGCCAGCAGCTTGTCGGGGGTCACTGAAGCTTTCTTT. Residues: CASSLSGVTEAFF.

In this sample, this clone turned up a few times. The chain links TRBV7-2 to TRBJ2-5, with 9 nucleotides matching TRBD2. The junction had 6 bases not matched to a gene; V was cut back by 5 bases and J by 2 bases. From germline, CDR1 is SGHTA and CDR2 FQGNSA. This CDR3 spans 15 amino acids. The CDR3 DNA is TGTGCCAGCAGCCCAACTAGCGGGCTACAAGAGACCCAGTACTTC. The encoded protein is CASSPTSGLQETQYF.

This clone was recorded a few times. The V and J genes are TRBV5-1 and TRBJ1-1; D call uncertain. The V end lost 2 bases, the J end lost 0 bases, and 8 bases lay between the germline ends. Germline V CDR1 and CDR2: SGHRS, YFSETQ. The CDR3 is made up of 14 amino acids. CDR3 nucleotides: TGCGCCAGCAGCTTCGTGCCGGTGAACACTGAAGCTTTCTTT. It encodes CASSFVPVNTEAFF.

The chain is built from TRBV10-3 and TRBJ1-2; no firm D call. This CDR3 has 13 amino acids. CDR1 and CDR2 (germline): ENHRY, SYGVKD. The V gene lost 4 bases and the J gene lost 2 bases, with 8 bases spanning the gap. The CDR3 DNA follows: TGTGCCATCAGTGCCGACCGAAACTATGGCTACACCTTC. Residues: CAISADRNYGYTF.

This clone was counted only a few times. The rearrangement uses TRBV7-9 and TRBJ2-5; 13 bases fit TRBD2. This CDR3 comprises 15 residues. Trimming at V came to 5 bases and at J to 3 bases, leaving 3 bases not matched to a gene. Germline V gene sequence: CDR1 SEHNR, CDR2 FQNEAQ (reference sequence). The CDR3 nucleotides read TGTGCCAGCAGCCGGACTAGCGGGAGTAAAGAGACCCAGTACTTC. It encodes CASSRTSGSKETQYF.